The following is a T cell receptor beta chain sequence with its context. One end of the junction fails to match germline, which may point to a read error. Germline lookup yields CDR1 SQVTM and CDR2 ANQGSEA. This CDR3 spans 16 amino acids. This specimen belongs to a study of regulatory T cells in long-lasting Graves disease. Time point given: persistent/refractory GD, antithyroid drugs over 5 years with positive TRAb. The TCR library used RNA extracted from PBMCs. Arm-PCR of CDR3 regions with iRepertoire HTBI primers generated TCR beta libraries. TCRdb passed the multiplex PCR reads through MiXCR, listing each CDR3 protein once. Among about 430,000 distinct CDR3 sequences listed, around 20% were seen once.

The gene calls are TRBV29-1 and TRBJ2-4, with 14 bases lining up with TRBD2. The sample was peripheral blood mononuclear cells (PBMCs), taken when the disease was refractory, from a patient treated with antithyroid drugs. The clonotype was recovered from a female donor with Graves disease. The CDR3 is CSVEGLAGGLENIQYF. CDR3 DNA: TGCAGCGTCGAAGGACTAGCGGGAGGTCTAGAAAACATTCAGTACTTC. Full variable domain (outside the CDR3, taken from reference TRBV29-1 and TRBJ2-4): SAVISQKPSRDICQRGTSLTIQCQVDSQVTMMFWYRQQPGQSLTLIATANQGSEATYESGFVIDKFPISRPNLTFSTLTVSNMSPEDSSIYLCSVEGLAGGLENIQYFGAGTRLSVL.